The clone carrying this TCR beta chain was counted a few times. TCRdb re-derived calls from the 5' RACE reads in MiXCR, one entry per CDR3 protein. The data contain just under 600,000 distinct CDR3 sequences, 13% of them seen just once; the ten biggest clones take up more than 13%. These data originate in a study of T cells after yellow fever vaccination. The germline V gene encodes CDR1 MDHEN and CDR2 SYDVKM. This CDR3 region has 14 residues. Trimming took 5 bases from V and 4 from J, leaving 15 bases between them. This TCR was sampled from a young man who received the YFV17D yellow fever vaccine. The sample consisted of PBMCs, taken on the day of the yellow fever booster vaccination. This chain joins TRBV28 and TRBJ2-7; D may be TRBD2 (5 bases). CDR3 nucleotide sequence: TGTGCCAGCAGTCCCCGGTCTAGCCCTTACGAGCAGTACTTC. It encodes CASSPRSSPYEQYF. Drawing the rest from reference TRBV28 and TRBJ2-7, the complete variable domain is DVKVTQSSRYLVKRTGEKVFLECVQDMDHENMFWYRQDPGLGLRLIYFSYDVKMKEKGDIPEGYSVSREKKERFSLILESASTNQTSMYLCASSPRSSPYEQYFGPGTRLTVT.